A single sample is the source of the 32 T cell receptor beta chains below, sequenced in a study of blood T cell repertoires in COVID-19. Libraries were prepared by immunoSEQ multiplex PCR; TCRdb keeps only in-frame clonotypes and omits some of them. This table holds around 230,000 clones, roughly 85% found once. Sequenced input: peripheral blood. The origin of the receptors is a man aged 50-59 years with COVID-19, enrolled during active disease.

J is TRBJ1-2 and V is TRBV3-1 (or the pseudogene TRBV3-2), with TRBD1 as a possible D gene (6 bases). Germline V lookup: CDR1 LGHDT, CDR2 YNNKEL (reference sequence). The CDR3 sequence is 15 residues long. The V and J ends lost 4 bases and 7 bases respectively, with 19 bases between them. The CDR3 nucleotides read TGTGCCAGCAGCCCCTTATATCGACAGGAGGTTGGCTACACCTTC. Protein product: CASSPLYRQEVGYTF.

The chain combines TRBV9 with TRBJ1-4; the D is unclear. This CDR3 has 14 residues. The ends were cut back, 3 bases at V and 14 bases at J, with 20 bases in the middle. The germline gives CDR1 SGDLS, CDR2 YYNGEE. CDR3 sequence (DNA): TGTGCCAGCAGCGCCCGGGCCACACCGGGAGAGCTGTTTTTT. This codes for CASSARATPGELFF.

The chain links TRBV14 to TRBJ1-6; D remains ambiguous. Germline lookup yields CDR1 SGHDN and CDR2 FVKESK. This CDR3 has 15 residues. V shed 0 bases and J shed 14 bases, with 17 bases lying between them. The CDR3 loop is CASSQEPGRIVTLHF. The CDR3 coding sequence is TGTGCCAGCAGCCAAGAACCGGGAAGGATAGTCACCCTCCACTTT.

This chain uses TRBV5-1 with TRBJ1-2; D is uncertain. The germline V and J ends were trimmed by 5 bases and 0 bases, with 8 bases remaining between them. CDR3 length equals 13 residues. Germline-derived CDR1 and CDR2 are SGHRS and YFSETQ. CDR3 sequence: CASSVQANYGYTF. The CDR3 coding sequence is TGCGCCAGCAGTGTACAAGCTAACTATGGCTACACCTTC.

Written as DNA, the CDR3 is TGTGCCAGCAGAGTAATGGGTGCGGTGGATGGCTACACCTTC. Translated: CASRVMGAVDGYTF. The gene calls are TRBV6-5 and TRBJ1-2, with D hard to call. This CDR3 is 14 amino acids long. With 6 bases removed from V and 6 bases from J, the gap between germline ends came to 17 bases. From germline, CDR1 is MNHEY and CDR2 SVGAGI.

V is TRBV5-1 and J is TRBJ2-7; TRBD1 matches 8 bases. V lost 0 bases and J lost 2; bases outside the gene matches: 10. There are 17 residues in the CDR3. CDR1 and CDR2 (germline): SGHRS, YFSETQ. This CDR3 is CASSLGLDRVGAYEQYF. CDR3 DNA: TGCGCCAGCAGCTTGGGATTGGACAGGGTCGGGGCCTACGAGCAGTACTTC. The whole variable domain, filled in from reference TRBV5-1 and TRBJ2-7, reads KAGVTQTPRYLIKTRGQQVTLSCSPISGHRSVSWYQQTPGQGLQFLFEYFSETQRNKGNFPGRFSGRQFSNSRSEMNVSTLELGDSALYLCASSLGLDRVGAYEQYFGPGTRLTVT.

The chain couples TRBV4-1 to TRBJ2-7, with 7 bases matching TRBD2. V lost 2 bases, J lost 7 bases, and 8 bases stayed unmatched. Germline V gene data show CDR1 as MGHRA and CDR2 as YSYEKL. The CDR3 length is 14 residues. CDR3 sequence (DNA): TGCGCCAGCAGCCAACCCGACGGGGGGAGGGAGCAGTACTTC. As protein: CASSQPDGGREQYF.

This clone was detected a few times. The V call is TRBV4-1, the J call TRBJ2-7; D perhaps matches TRBD2 (6 bases). Germline assignment: CDR1 MGHRA and CDR2 YSYEKL. Deletions cut 0 bases from V and 4 bases from J, with 16 bases between. The CDR3 length is 16 residues. The CDR3 DNA reads as TGCGCCAGCAGCCAAGACCCACCCTTTAGCGGTTACGAGCAGTACTTC. This sequence encodes CASSQDPPFSGYEQYF.

V gene TRBV5-4 combines with J gene TRBJ1-1; tentatively, D is TRBD1 (6 bases). This CDR3 comprises 16 residues. Germline V lookup: CDR1 SGHNT, CDR2 YYREEE (reference sequence). Trimming took 0 bases from V and 4 from J, leaving 16 bases between them. CDR3 sequence: CASSLGLWGGGTEAFF. As DNA, the CDR3 is TGTGCCAGCAGCTTGGGCCTTTGGGGAGGGGGCACTGAAGCTTTCTTT.

CDR3 DNA sequence: TGTGCCTGGTGCCCTCCCGCGGGGGTTGATTCTTACGAGCAGTACTTC. It specifies CAWCPPAGVDSYEQYF. V gene TRBV30 combines with J gene TRBJ2-7; 7 bases match TRBD2. Germline V gene sequence: CDR1 GTSNPN, CDR2 SVGIG (reference sequence). The CDR3 has 16 amino acids. V lost 5 bases to trimming and J lost 4 bases; unmatched junction nucleotides: 17.

The chain couples TRBV18 to TRBJ2-2; 7 bases match TRBD1. The germline V gene encodes CDR1 KGHSH and CDR2 LQKENI. The CDR3 loop spans 14 amino acids. V shed 3 bases and J 4 bases; nucleotides not matched to a gene: 2. Here the CDR3 reads CASSPRQGTGELFF. CDR3 DNA: TGTGCCAGCTCACCCAGACAGGGCACCGGGGAGCTGTTTTTT. Variable domain in full (rest from reference TRBV18 and TRBJ2-2): NAGVMQNPRHLVRRRGQEARLRCSPMKGHSHVYWYRQLPEEGLKFMVYLQKENIIDESGMPKERFSAEFPKEGPSILRIQQVVRGDSAAYFCASSPRQGTGELFFGEGSRLTVL.

V gene TRBV19 combines with J gene TRBJ2-1, with 10 nucleotides matching TRBD2. Germline assignment: CDR1 LNHDA and CDR2 SQIVND (reference sequence). Trimming at V came to 6 bases and at J to 4 bases, leaving 6 bases not matched to a gene. The CDR3 is 15 residues long. In nucleotides, the CDR3 is TGTGCCAGTAGCCCGAGCGGGGGGGCTTACAATGAGCAGTTCTTC. The encoded protein is CASSPSGGAYNEQFF.

This chain uses TRBV5-1 with TRBJ2-7, with D possibly being TRBD2 (7 bases). V was cut by 6 bases and J by 5 bases, with 18 bases left in between. Germline lookup yields CDR1 SGHRS and CDR2 YFSETQ. The CDR3 runs 14 residues. The CDR3 coding sequence is TGCGCCAGCAAATCGGGGGGCGGTGAGAACGAGCAGTACTTC. Protein product: CASKSGGGENEQYF.

The DNA for the CDR3 is TGTGCCAGCAGTTATTTGGGACTTAACACCGGGGAGCTGTTTTTT. This codes for CASSYLGLNTGELFF. This rearrangement joins TRBV6-2 or TRBV6-3 to TRBJ2-2, with D maybe TRBD2 (6 bases). The germline V gene has CDR1 MNHEY and CDR2 SVGEGT. CDR3 length: 15 residues. V lost 3 bases, J lost 2 bases, and 10 bases lay in between.

As DNA, the CDR3 is TGTGCCTGGGGTGGACTTAACTATGGCTACACCTTC. It is translated as CAWGGLNYGYTF. The chain couples TRBV30 to TRBJ1-2; D gene unclear. V gave up 5 bases and J gave up 1 base, with 8 bases separating them. Germline-derived CDR1 and CDR2 are GTSNPN and SVGIG (reference sequence). The CDR3 has 12 amino acids.

The chain combines TRBV5-1 with TRBJ1-3, with D uncertain. V was cut by 0 bases and J by 4 bases, with 14 bases left in between. The CDR3 is 16 amino acids. Germline-derived CDR1 and CDR2 are SGHRS and YFSETQ. This CDR3 is CASSLDFAMRGNTIYF. DNA for the CDR3: TGCGCCAGCAGCTTGGACTTCGCGATGAGGGGAAACACCATATATTTT.

The rearrangement links TRBV7-2 to TRBJ1-4, with 8 bases matching TRBD1. The CDR3 has 14 amino acids. With V trimmed by 3 bases and J by 13 bases, 10 bases remained unmatched. CDR1 is SGHTA and CDR2 is FQGNSA in the germline V gene. This CDR3 is CASSLMSGGEGLFF. The DNA of the CDR3 is TGTGCCAGCAGCTTGATGTCAGGGGGCGAAGGACTGTTTTTT.

V usage is TRBV3-1 (or the pseudogene TRBV3-2) and J usage is TRBJ2-7, with 10 bases identical to TRBD1. J was trimmed by 3 bases and V by 3 bases; bases with no gene match: 11. CDR1 and CDR2 from the germline V gene are LGHDT and YNNKEL (reference sequence). CDR3 length equals 17 residues. CDR3 sequence reads: CASSHSGTGVPIYEQYF. For the CDR3, the DNA is TGTGCCAGCAGCCATTCCGGGACAGGGGTCCCTATCTACGAGCAGTACTTC.

The chain is built from TRBV5-5 and TRBJ1-1; the D gene is possibly TRBD1 (6 bases). Germline values: CDR1 SGHKS, CDR2 YYEKEE (reference sequence). The CDR3 runs 13 residues. The V gene lost 4 bases and the J gene lost 5 bases, with 12 bases spanning the gap. CDR3 region: CASSPQGWTEAFF. CDR3 bases: TGTGCCAGCAGCCCACAGGGTTGGACTGAAGCTTTCTTT.

V is TRBV3-1 (or the pseudogene TRBV3-2) and J is TRBJ2-7, with D possibly being TRBD2 (7 bases). The CDR3 is 15 amino acids. CDR1 and CDR2 (germline): LGHDT, YNNKEL (reference sequence). V lost 4 bases and J lost 1, with 14 bases in between. CDR3 coding DNA: TGTGCCAGCAGCCTAAGGGGGGGCAGATCCTACGAGCAGTACTTC. It codes for CASSLRGGRSYEQYF.

The chain joins TRBV5-5 to TRBJ1-1; D gene unclear. The length of the CDR3 is 14 residues. Trimming left V 0 bases short and J 5 bases short, with 11 bases between. CDR1 is SGHKS and CDR2 is YYEKEE in the germline V gene (reference sequence). The CDR3 DNA is TGTGCCAGCAGCTTGGGAGCAGGAGGGACTGAAGCTTTCTTT. Protein product: CASSLGAGGTEAFF.

The chain uses TRBV6-5 and TRBJ1-1; the match to TRBD1 covers 10 bases. The V gene end was trimmed by 2 bases and the J gene end by 1 base; junction bases not matched to a gene: 1. The CDR3 has 15 amino acids. From germline, CDR1 is MNHEY and CDR2 SVGAGI. CDR3 loop: CASSYRDRGNTEAFF. CDR3 DNA: TGTGCCAGCAGTTACCGGGACAGGGGGAACACTGAAGCTTTCTTT.

The chain recombines TRBV18 with TRBJ2-5; TRBD2 matches at 7 bases. Trimming at V came to 1 base and at J to 3 bases, leaving 2 bases not matched to a gene. Germline assignment: CDR1 KGHSH and CDR2 LQKENI. The CDR3 runs to 14 residues. The CDR3 region is CASSPRSGEETQYF. As DNA, the CDR3 is TGTGCCAGCTCACCACGGAGCGGGGAAGAGACCCAGTACTTC.

The gene calls are TRBV10-2 and TRBJ1-4; D not resolved. CDR3 length equals 12 residues. V was pared by 4 bases and J by 3 bases, with 3 bases between. The germline CDR1 and CDR2 sequences are WSHSY and SAAADI. The CDR3 loop is CASSAANEKLFF. Here the CDR3 DNA reads TGCGCCAGCAGTGCGGCTAATGAAAAACTGTTTTTT.

CDR3 bases: TGCGCCAGCAGCTCAGGACAGATGAATGAAAAGTTGTTTTTT. It codes for CASSSGQMNEKLFF. The genes are TRBV5-1 and TRBJ1-4; possibly TRBD1 for D (6 bases). The length of the CDR3 is 14 residues. Trimming left V 3 bases short and J 15 bases short, with 21 bases between. Germline CDR1 is SGHRS and CDR2 is YFSETQ.

The rearrangement uses TRBV10-1 and TRBJ1-2, with 7 bases lining up with TRBD1. The germline CDR1 and CDR2 sequences are WNHNN and SYGVQD (reference sequence). The CDR3 length is 13 residues. The V and J ends lost 5 bases and 7 bases, in that order; junction bases with no gene match: 7. The CDR3 DNA follows: TGCGCCAGCAGTCGTTCTGACAGGGTTGGCTACACCTTC. Protein sequence: CASSRSDRVGYTF.

J is TRBJ2-1 and V is TRBV10-3; 9 positions match TRBD1. Per germline, CDR1 ENHRY and CDR2 SYGVKD. The CDR3 is 13 amino acids. Trimming at V came to 10 bases and at J to 5 bases, leaving 6 bases not matched to a gene. As DNA, the CDR3 is TGTGCCACTACAGGGGGCGCGAACAATGAGCAGTTCTTC. It specifies CATTGGANNEQFF.

The chain couples TRBV5-1 to TRBJ1-2; TRBD1 might be the D (6 bases). Trimming took off 7 bases at V and 0 bases at J, with 7 bases between the two ends. CDR3 size: 12 residues. The germline V gene encodes CDR1 SGHRS and CDR2 YFSETQ. Here the CDR3 DNA reads TGCGCCAGCGGGGGCGCTAACTATGGCTACACCTTC. Its translation: CASGGANYGYTF.

This rearrangement joins TRBV12-3 or TRBV12-4 to TRBJ2-5; D is possibly TRBD2 (6 bases). The CDR3 loop spans 13 amino acids. V was pared by 5 bases and J by 5 bases, with 12 bases between. The CDR3 DNA is TGTGCCAGCAGTCGAGGGACTGTGGAGACCCAGTACTTC. Translating it yields CASSRGTVETQYF.

J is TRBJ1-5 and V is TRBV10-1; D unclear. The V end was cut by 3 bases, the J end by 4 bases, with 10 bases between. The germline V gene encodes CDR1 WNHNN and CDR2 SYGVQD (reference sequence). The CDR3 is 14 residues long. DNA of the CDR3: TGCGCCAGCAGTGACGGGGAAGGGAATCAGCCCCAGCATTTT. Its translation is CASSDGEGNQPQHF.

The chain recombines TRBV6-5 with TRBJ2-7, with TRBD1 as a possible D gene (6 bases). The germline V gene has CDR1 MNHEY and CDR2 SVGAGI. The ends were cut back, 5 bases at V and 2 bases at J, with 13 bases in the middle. The CDR3 covers 14 residues. The CDR3 nucleotides read TGTGCCAGCAGTCCCGACAGGCGAACCTACGAGCAGTACTTC. Encoded protein: CASSPDRRTYEQYF.

V usage is TRBV7-8 and J usage is TRBJ2-1; weak D call: TRBD2 (6 bases). CDR1 and CDR2 (germline): SGHVS, FQNEAQ. V was clipped by 3 bases and J by 0 bases, with 9 bases between them. The CDR3 is 15 amino acids. CDR3 amino acids: CASSFSGGSYNEQFF. The CDR3 region has the DNA TGTGCCAGCAGCTTTTCCGGGGGCTCCTACAATGAGCAGTTCTTC.